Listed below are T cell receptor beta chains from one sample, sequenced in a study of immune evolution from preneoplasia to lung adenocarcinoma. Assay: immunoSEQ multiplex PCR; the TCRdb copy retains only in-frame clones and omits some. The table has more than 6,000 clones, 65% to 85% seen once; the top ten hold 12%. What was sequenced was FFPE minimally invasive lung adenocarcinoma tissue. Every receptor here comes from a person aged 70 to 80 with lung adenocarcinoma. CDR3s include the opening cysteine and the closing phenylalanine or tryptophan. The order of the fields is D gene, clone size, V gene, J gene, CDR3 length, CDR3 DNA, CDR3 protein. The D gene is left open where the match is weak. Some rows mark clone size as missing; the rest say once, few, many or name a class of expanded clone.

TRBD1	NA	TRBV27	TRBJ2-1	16	TGTGCCAGCAGTCCAAGGACAGGGGAATCTTACAATGAGCAGTTCTTC	CASSPRTGESYNEQFF
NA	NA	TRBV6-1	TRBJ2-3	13	TGTGCCAGCAGTGCAGCACCCCTAGATACGCAGTATTTT	CASSAAPLDTQYF
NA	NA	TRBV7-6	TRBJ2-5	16	TGTGCCAGCAGCTTAGTGGTCGGGACACTTCAAGAGACCCAGTACTTC	CASSLVVGTLQETQYF
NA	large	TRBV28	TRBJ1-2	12	TGTGCCAGCAGTGACGGGGTCTATGGCTACACCTTC	CASSDGVYGYTF
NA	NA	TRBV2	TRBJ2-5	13	TGTGCCAGCACCCTGGGACCTCAAGAGACCCAGTACTTC	CASTLGPQETQYF
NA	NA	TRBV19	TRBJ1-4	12	TGTGCCAGTGGACACGGGAATGAAAAACTGTTTTTT	CASGHGNEKLFF
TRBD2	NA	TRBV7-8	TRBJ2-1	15	TGTGCCAGCAGCCCCGTTGGTCTAGCGGGCGATGAGCAGTTCTTC	CASSPVGLAGDEQFF
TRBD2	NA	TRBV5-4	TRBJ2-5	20	TGTGCCAGCAGCGCCACCGGGACTAGCGGGCCATGGGGGCCCCAAGAGACCCAGTACTTC	CASSATGTSGPWGPQETQYF
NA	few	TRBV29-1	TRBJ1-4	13	TGCAGCGTTGCTGGGGGCGGCGATGAAAAACTGTTTTTT	CSVAGGGDEKLFF
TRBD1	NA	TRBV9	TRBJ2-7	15	TGTGCCAGCAGCGTATTTGACAGGGGGCCCTACGAGCAGTACTTC	CASSVFDRGPYEQYF
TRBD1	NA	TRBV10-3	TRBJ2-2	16	TGTGCCATCAGTGAGTCGGGACAGGGGAACACCGGGGAGCTGTTTTTT	CAISESGQGNTGELFF
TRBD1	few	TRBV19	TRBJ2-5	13	TGTGCCAGCAGGGACAGGGGATTAGAGACCCAGTACTTC	CASRDRGLETQYF
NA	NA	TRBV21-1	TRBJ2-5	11	TGTGCCAGCAGCAATGGGGAGACCCAGTACTTC	CASSNGETQYF
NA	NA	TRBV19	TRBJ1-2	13	TGTGCCAGTAGTCTAGGGACGGGCTATGGCTACACCTTC	CASSLGTGYGYTF
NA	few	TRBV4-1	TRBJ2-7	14	TGCGCCAGCAGCCAAGATGGAAGATACTACGAGCAGTACTTC	CASSQDGRYYEQYF
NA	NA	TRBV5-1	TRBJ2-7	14	TGCGCCAGCAGCGGGAACTTAGTGTCGGGGGAGCAGTACTTC	CASSGNLVSGEQYF
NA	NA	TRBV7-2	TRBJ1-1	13	TGTGCCAGCAGCTCATTAGACAGGTATGAAGCTTTCTTT	CASSSLDRYEAFF
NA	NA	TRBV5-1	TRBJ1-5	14	TGCGCCAGCAGCCCAGGAGGCGGCGTTCAGCCCCAGCATTTT	CASSPGGGVQPQHF
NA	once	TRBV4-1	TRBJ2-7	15	TGCGCCAGCAGCCAAGCGGTTGGGGGGCCGGGCGAGCAGTACTTC	CASSQAVGGPGEQYF
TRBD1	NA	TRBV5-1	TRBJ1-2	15	TGCGCCAGCAGCCGACCGGGACAGGAGCTCTATGGCTACACCTTC	CASSRPGQELYGYTF
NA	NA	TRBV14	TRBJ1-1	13	TGTGCCAGCAGCCACTCCCTGAACACTGAAGCTTTCTTT	CASSHSLNTEAFF
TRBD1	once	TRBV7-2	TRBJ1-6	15	TGTGCCAGCAGCTTAGTTGGGACAGGGAATTCACCCCTCCACTTT	CASSLVGTGNSPLHF
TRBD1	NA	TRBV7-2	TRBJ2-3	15	TGTGCCAGCAGCCAGGGGGCCAGGCCTACGGATACGCAGTATTTT	CASSQGARPTDTQYF
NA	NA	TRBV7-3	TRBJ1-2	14	TGTGCCAGCAGCTTACTTCAGGGCGGAAGAGGCTACACCTTC	CASSLLQGGRGYTF
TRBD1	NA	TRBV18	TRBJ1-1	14	TGTGCCAGCTCACCGATCCAGGGGGACACTGAAGCTTTCTTT	CASSPIQGDTEAFF
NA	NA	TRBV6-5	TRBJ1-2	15	TGTGCCAGCAGTTACTCTGCGGACAGCTCAAATGGCTACACCTTC	CASSYSADSSNGYTF
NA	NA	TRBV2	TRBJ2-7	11	TGTGCCAGCAGTGAATCGGGGGCGCAGTACTTC	CASSESGAQYF
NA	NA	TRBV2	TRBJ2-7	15	TGTGCCAGCAGGGCGACACAGGCACTCACCCACGAGCAGTACTTC	CASRATQALTHEQYF
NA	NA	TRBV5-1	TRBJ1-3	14	TGCGCCAGCAGCTTGGACCCCTCTGGAAACACCATATATTTT	CASSLDPSGNTIYF
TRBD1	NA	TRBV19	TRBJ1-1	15	TGTGCCAGTAATCCCCGGGGACAGGGAGGGACTGAAGCTTTCTTT	CASNPRGQGGTEAFF
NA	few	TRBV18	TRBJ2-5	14	TGTGCCAGCTCACCAGTTCCTGCGGGGGAGACCCAGTACTTC	CASSPVPAGETQYF
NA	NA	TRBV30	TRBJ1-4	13	TGTGCCTGGAGTGTAGGAGGGGGGGAAAAACTGTTTTTT	CAWSVGGGEKLFF
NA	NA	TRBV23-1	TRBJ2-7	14	TGCGCCAGCAAGGGGAAGATGAGCTCCTACGAGCAGTACTTC	CASKGKMSSYEQYF